Sequencing of this T cell receptor beta chain was carried out in a study of blood T cell repertoires in COVID-19. Study at large: Sites across the United States, Italy and Spain contributed samples from acute and convalescent COVID-19. In each case, the material was cDNA or gDNA derived from T cells, B-cell-depleted T cells, or PBMCs.

As processed by the authors: Estimation of nucleated cell counts was performed using reference gene primer amplification. The protocol was immunoSEQ multiplex PCR, while the TCRdb copy is restricted to in-frame clones and leaves out a portion. For V, J and clone size, that table is used; D and trimming come from the DNA. The sample consists of 100,000 or so clones, around 92% of them appearing once. This clone was detected only once. The CDR3 extends over 14 amino acids. Germline V gene data show CDR1 as KGHDR and CDR2 as SFDVKD. V lost 9 bases and J 0 bases, leaving 13 bases between the germline ends.

This chain links TRBV24-1 with TRBJ1-2; unclear D gene. The TCR sequence derives from a man aged 18 to 29 with acute or convalescent COVID-19. Sequencing input: peripheral blood. The CDR3 protein is CATGEKPTNYGYTF. In DNA form, the CDR3 reads TGTGCCACCGGAGAAAAACCTACTAACTATGGCTACACCTTC.